The 20 T cell receptor beta chains listed next were all sequenced from one sample in a study of CD8 T cells in ankylosing spondylitis. No antigen has been identified for these receptors. In TCRdb, the 5' RACE reads were re-called with MiXCR into one record per CDR3 protein. The sample holds around 390,000 distinct CDR3 sequences; about 20% are singletons and the top ten take about 16%. Study conclusions and caveats: Several highly homologous variants made up a TCR beta motif, and this motif appeared characteristic of ankylosing spondylitis blood.

Specimen: blood, either unsorted or a sorted T cell fraction (not recorded which). The receptors stem from a male donor with ankylosing spondylitis.

This clonotype was seen a few times. V usage is TRBV12-3 or TRBV12-4 and J usage is TRBJ1-1; D gene ambiguous. CDR3 size: 14 residues. V shed 1 base and J shed 6 bases, with 12 bases lying between them. CDR3: CASSLDLSGSEAFF. The CDR3 bases are TGTGCCAGCAGTTTAGATCTATCGGGCTCTGAAGCTTTCTTT.

CDR3 region: CASSLDTGDTGELFF. The CDR3, as DNA: TGCGCCAGCAGCTTGGATACAGGAGATACCGGGGAGCTGTTTTTT. J is TRBJ2-2 and V is TRBV5-1; possible D gene TRBD1, 5 bases. V was pared by 0 bases and J by 5 bases, with 11 bases between. The germline V gene encodes CDR1 SGHRS and CDR2 YFSETQ. The CDR3 runs 15 residues.

V usage is TRBV20-1 and J usage is TRBJ2-3, with 7 bases fitting TRBD2. Germline V gene sequence: CDR1 DFQATT, CDR2 SNEGSKA (reference sequence). The CDR3 covers 12 residues. In DNA, the CDR3 is TGCCTGCTTGCGGGAGATTCTGATACGCAGTATTTT. As protein: CLLAGDSDTQYF.

In its sample, this clonotype was seen a few times. This rearrangement joins TRBV11-3 to TRBJ1-4, with a possible D match to TRBD1 (5 bases). CDR1 and CDR2 (germline): SGHNT, YENEEA. V was pared by 5 bases and J by 10 bases, with 20 bases between. This CDR3 has 15 amino acids. The CDR3 nucleotides are TGTGCCAGCAGCCCAGACCCCGGGACCAGGAGAAAACTGTTTTTT. This gives the protein CASSPDPGTRRKLFF.

The sample holds many counts of this clonotype. The chain employs TRBV29-1 and TRBJ2-3; 8 positions match TRBD2. V lost 4 bases to trimming and J lost 8 bases; unmatched junction nucleotides: 8. In germline, CDR1 is SQVTM, CDR2 ANQGSEA. The CDR3 spans 13 residues. In nucleotides, the CDR3 is TGCAGCGTTGTCACTAGCGGACGTGGTACGCAGTATTTT. This translates into CSVVTSGRGTQYF.

The gene calls are TRBV28 and TRBJ2-3, with 7 bases that match TRBD2. This CDR3 has 15 residues. The germline V gene encodes CDR1 MDHEN and CDR2 SYDVKM. V lost 3 bases and J lost 5; bases outside the gene matches: 8. The CDR3 spells CASSLSGTILDTQYF. Here the CDR3 DNA reads TGTGCCAGCAGTTTGAGTGGGACTATCTTAGATACGCAGTATTTT.

This clonotype was seen more than once but under ten times. V is TRBV24-1 and J is TRBJ2-1; perhaps TRBD2 as D (6 bases). Germline CDR1 KGHDR, CDR2 SFDVKD. This CDR3 region has 13 residues. V was shortened by 7 bases and J by 10 bases, with 16 bases between the two germline ends. The CDR3 sequence: CATRENPGGEQFF. The CDR3 DNA reads TGTGCCACCAGGGAGAACCCAGGAGGGGAGCAGTTCTTC.

V gene TRBV30 combines with J gene TRBJ2-1; weak D call: TRBD2 (5 bases). V was trimmed by 2 bases and J by 6 bases, leaving 11 bases between them. Germline assignment: CDR1 GTSNPN and CDR2 SVGIG (reference sequence). The CDR3 is made up of 13 amino acids. CDR3 in amino acids: CAWSSVAPNEQFF. In DNA form, the CDR3 reads TGTGCCTGGAGTTCCGTAGCGCCCAATGAGCAGTTCTTC. Full variable domain (missing parts from reference TRBV30 and TRBJ2-1): SQTIHQWPATLVQPVGSPLSLECTVEGTSNPNLYWYRQAAGRGLQLLFYSVGIGQISSEVPQNLSASRPQDRQFILSSKKLLLSDSGFYLCAWSSVAPNEQFFGPGTRLTVL.

V and J are TRBV10-3 and TRBJ1-4; 8 bases line up with TRBD1. Germline CDR1 is ENHRY and CDR2 is SYGVKD. The ends lost 6 bases at V and 0 bases at J; junction bases unmatched: 6. This CDR3 comprises 16 residues. For the CDR3, the DNA is TGTGCCATCAGGAACGGACAGGGCCCAACTAATGAAAAACTGTTTTTT. Its protein product is CAIRNGQGPTNEKLFF.

The chain carries TRBV3-1 and TRBJ1-1; TRBD1 might be the D (6 bases). The V end lost 2 bases, the J end lost 4 bases, and 11 bases lay between the germline ends. Germline V CDR1 and CDR2: LGHDT, YNNKEL (reference sequence). This CDR3 spans 14 amino acids. CDR3 sequence (DNA): TGTGCCAGCAGCCAACTGGGGGCGGGCACTGAAGCTTTCTTT. Translating it yields CASSQLGAGTEAFF. Full variable domain (rest looked up from reference TRBV3-1 and TRBJ1-1): DTAVSQTPKYLVTQMGNDKSIKCEQNLGHDTMYWYKQDSKKFLKIMFSYNNKELIINETVPNRFSPKSPDKAHLNLHINSLELGDSAVYFCASSQLGAGTEAFFGQGTRLTVV.

This clonotype has a count of ten or more. V and J are TRBV9 and TRBJ2-1; 9 nucleotides match TRBD1. V dropped 3 bases and J dropped 4; count of bases not matched to a gene: 8. The CDR3 is made up of 16 amino acids. CDR1 and CDR2 (germline): SGDLS, YYNGEE. Here the CDR3 reads CASSATGGSLYNEQFF. In DNA form, the CDR3 reads TGTGCCAGCAGCGCAACAGGGGGCAGCCTTTACAATGAGCAGTTCTTC.

This chain joins TRBV6-5 and TRBJ2-3; D not certain. Trimming stripped 2 bases from V and 0 bases from J, with 9 bases between. Per the germline V gene, CDR1 is MNHEY and CDR2 is SVGAGI. This CDR3 contains 15 residues. Here the CDR3 reads CASSYGGISTDTQYF. Here the CDR3 DNA reads TGTGCCAGCAGTTACGGTGGAATTAGCACAGATACGCAGTATTTT.

The J gene is TRBJ2-1, the V gene TRBV29-1, with D perhaps TRBD1 or TRBD2 (5 bases each). Trimming left V 6 bases short and J 2 bases short, with 11 bases between. Germline loops: CDR1 SQVTM, CDR2 ANQGSEA. CDR3 length: 13 amino acids. The CDR3 sequence is CSVGASTYNEQFF. The CDR3 nucleotides read TGCAGCGTCGGGGCTAGCACCTACAATGAGCAGTTCTTC.

The chain joins TRBV9 to TRBJ1-1; tentative D call: TRBD1 (6 bases). Germline V gives CDR1 SGDLS, CDR2 YYNGEE. The CDR3 is 13 residues long. Trimming left V 3 bases short and J 6 bases short, with 12 bases between. CDR3 loop: CASSAGQRAEAFF. The CDR3 region has the DNA TGTGCCAGCAGCGCCGGACAGCGGGCTGAAGCTTTCTTT.

The chain joins TRBV30 to TRBJ2-1; 13 positions match TRBD2. The germline CDR1 and CDR2 sequences are GTSNPN and SVGIG (reference sequence). There are 16 residues in the CDR3. The J segment lost 4 bases and the V segment lost 3 bases, leaving 6 bases of the junction unmatched. CDR3 in DNA: TGTGCCTGGAGCGGGACTAGCGGGAACCCTTACAATGAGCAGTTCTTC. This sequence encodes CAWSGTSGNPYNEQFF.

The gene calls are TRBV20-1 and TRBJ2-5; TRBD2 matches at 14 bases. This CDR3 contains 16 residues. Germline trimming cut 2 bases from V and 5 bases from J; bases unmatched to any gene: 7. Germline V gene data show CDR1 as DFQATT and CDR2 as SNEGSKA (reference sequence). The CDR3 coding sequence is TGCAGTGCTAGAAGACTAGCGGGAGGGCCCGTGGAGACCCAGTACTTC. As protein: CSARRLAGGPVETQYF.

This clonotype was seen a handful of times. The V and J genes are TRBV5-6 and TRBJ2-1; 14 bases line up with TRBD2. Trimming removed 1 base from V and 7 bases from J; junction bases left unmatched: 7. This CDR3 region has 17 residues. Per the germline V gene, CDR1 is SGHDT and CDR2 is YYEEEE. This CDR3 is CASSLYGTSGSKNEQFF. The CDR3 DNA sequence: TGTGCCAGCAGCTTGTATGGGACTAGCGGGAGCAAAAATGAGCAGTTCTTC.

This chain uses TRBV12-3 or TRBV12-4 with TRBJ1-1; 7 bases map to TRBD1. Trimming removed 6 bases from V and 0 bases from J; junction bases left unmatched: 7. CDR3 length: 15 amino acids. Written as DNA, the CDR3 is TGTGCCAGCAGGTTCCAGGGACAGCTGAACACTGAAGCTTTCTTT. It specifies CASRFQGQLNTEAFF.

The V call is TRBV10-3, the J call TRBJ1-5, with D possibly being TRBD1 (6 bases). The CDR3 contains 13 residues. V lost 4 bases and J 6 bases, leaving 10 bases between the germline ends. Looked up from germline, CDR1 is ENHRY and CDR2 is SYGVKD. The CDR3: CAISGVGGQPQHF. The CDR3 DNA sequence: TGTGCCATCAGTGGGGTAGGGGGTCAGCCCCAGCATTTT.

This clonotype was seen a few times. The rearrangement links TRBV18 to TRBJ2-1; a weak D match, TRBD2 (5 bases). This CDR3 is built from 18 residues. Germline CDR1 reads KGHSH; CDR2 reads LQKENI. V was trimmed by 4 bases and J by 3 bases, leaving 22 bases between them. CDR3: CASSLSAELGSGYNEQFF. DNA of the CDR3: TGTGCCAGCTCACTTAGCGCAGAGCTTGGGAGCGGCTACAATGAGCAGTTCTTC. Together with reference TRBV18 and TRBJ2-1, the CDR3 gives the full variable domain: NAGVMQNPRHLVRRRGQEARLRCSPMKGHSHVYWYRQLPEEGLKFMVYLQKENIIDESGMPKERFSAEFPKEGPSILRIQQVVRGDSAAYFCASSLSAELGSGYNEQFFGPGTRLTVL.